This T cell receptor beta chain was identified in a study of cytomegalovirus exposure and HLA in healthy donors. Regarding the study as a whole: Because they were indistinguishable, some V segments, including TRBV6-2 and TRBV6-3, were excluded.

Comments on this clone: The antigen is unknown.

Use of 60 Vbeta and 13 Jbeta primers characterized the PCR. TCRdb keeps only in-frame clones here, not all; method: immunoSEQ multiplex PCR. The repertoire holds about 200,000 clones, with approximately 80% as singletons. V was pared by 3 bases and J by 5 bases, with 5 bases of the junction left unmatched. Germline V CDR1 and CDR2: SGHRS, YFSETQ. The CDR3 extends over 14 amino acids. The clonotype comes from a young man in good health and CMV-seronegative. The sequenced material came from PBMCs. The chain recombines TRBV5-1 with TRBJ1-1; TRBD1 agrees at 9 bases. The CDR3 reads CASSSSGQGTEAFF. CDR3 sequence (DNA): TGCGCCAGCAGCTCATCGGGACAGGGAACTGAAGCTTTCTTT.